This is a list of T cell receptor beta chains from one sample in a study of blood T cell repertoires in COVID-19. Assay: immunoSEQ multiplex PCR; the TCRdb copy retains only in-frame clones and omits some. This sample has approximately 190,000 clones; approximately 86% occur once, and the top ten carry around 25%. Material: PBMCs or T cells enriched from blood (not recorded which). The receptors were sampled from a woman aged 40 to 55 in a cohort exposed to, infected with or recovered from COVID-19 (not recorded which). CDR3s include the opening cysteine and the closing phenylalanine or tryptophan. The D gene is left open where the match is weak. Not every row has a clone size; where given, it reads once, few, many or a size class.

len,v_gene,j_gene,abundance,d_gene,CDR3nt,CDR3aa
14,TRBV3-1/TRBV3-2,TRBJ1-1,once,NA,TGTGCCAGCAGCCAAAGAGGAGTGAACACTGAAGCTTTCTTT,CASSQRGVNTEAFF
14,TRBV27,TRBJ1-4,NA,TRBD1,TGTGCCAGCAGTATCGGACAGGTCGGCGAAAAACTGTTTTTT,CASSIGQVGEKLFF
16,TRBV28,TRBJ2-3,NA,TRBD2,TGTGCCAGCAGTTTCGAAGCGGGAGCGGACACAGATACGCAGTATTTT,CASSFEAGADTDTQYF
15,TRBV4-2,TRBJ2-7,NA,TRBD1,TGTGCCAGCAGCCAAGTGAGGGGGCGCATTTACGAGCAGTACTTC,CASSQVRGRIYEQYF
14,TRBV7-9,TRBJ2-7,few,TRBD1,TGTGCCAGCAGCGCGACAGGGGAAAGACACGAGCAGTACTTC,CASSATGERHEQYF
15,TRBV25-1,TRBJ2-7,NA,NA,TGTGCCAGCAGTGCGCGTCAGGGCTTGGTCAACGAGCAGTACTTC,CASSARQGLVNEQYF
16,TRBV2,TRBJ1-6,NA,TRBD1,TGTGCCAGCAGAGCCGGGACAGGCTCGAATAATTCACCCCTCCACTTT,CASRAGTGSNNSPLHF
13,TRBV9,TRBJ1-4,NA,NA,TGTGCCAGCAGCCCTAGTGGCAGTTGGGAACTGTTTTTT,CASSPSGSWELFF
14,TRBV7-9,TRBJ1-2,few,NA,TGTGCCAGCAGCCGCGGGTCCCTTGGCTATGGCTACACCTTC,CASSRGSLGYGYTF
14,TRBV7-2,TRBJ2-5,NA,TRBD1,TGTGCCAGCAGCTCCCGGACAGGCTGGGAGACCCAGTACTTC,CASSSRTGWETQYF
18,TRBV4-2,TRBJ2-7,NA,TRBD1,TGTGCCAGCAGCCAAGACCCCTCCCCCGGGACAGGGGGGTACGAGCAGTACTTC,CASSQDPSPGTGGYEQYF
14,TRBV29-1,TRBJ2-1,NA,NA,TGCAGCGTCGACTCAGGGGTCCATTACAATGAGCAGTTCTTC,CSVDSGVHYNEQFF
16,TRBV13,TRBJ2-2,NA,TRBD2,TGTGCCAGCAGCTTGGAGAGCGGGAGGCGCACCGGGGAGCTGTTTTTT,CASSLESGRRTGELFF
16,TRBV3-1/TRBV3-2,TRBJ2-2,NA,TRBD2,TGTGCCAGCAGCCAAGAGGGGAGGGGAAGGGCCGGGGAGCTGTTTTTT,CASSQEGRGRAGELFF
14,TRBV12-5,TRBJ1-5,NA,NA,TGTGCTAGTGGTTTTGACAGGAGAAATCAGCCCCAGCATTTT,CASGFDRRNQPQHF
14,TRBV28,TRBJ1-4,NA,NA,TGTGCCAGCAGCTCGAGGGCAGATAATGAAAAACTGTTTTTT,CASSSRADNEKLFF
16,TRBV7-2,TRBJ2-3,NA,TRBD1,TGTGCCAGCAGCTTTTCCGGGACAGGGGGATCAGATACGCAGTATTTT,CASSFSGTGGSDTQYF
14,TRBV2,TRBJ1-1,NA,TRBD1,TGTGCCAGCAGACCCGGGACAGGGGGCACTGAAGCTTTCTTT,CASRPGTGGTEAFF
14,TRBV6-4,TRBJ2-5,NA,NA,TGTGCCAGCCAGGTCGTGCAGATAGAAGAGACCCAGTACTTC,CASQVVQIEETQYF
14,TRBV5-1,TRBJ1-5,NA,TRBD1,TGCGCCAGCAGCGGAACAGGGGGCGGTCAGCCCCAGCATTTT,CASSGTGGGQPQHF
14,TRBV3-1/TRBV3-2,TRBJ1-2,NA,NA,TGTGCCAGCAGCCAAGTGGACAGTCTGTATGGCTACACCTTC,CASSQVDSLYGYTF
14,TRBV5-5,TRBJ1-1,few,TRBD1,TGTGCCAGCAGCTCGGGACAGGGTTACACTGAAGCTTTCTTT,CASSSGQGYTEAFF
16,TRBV10-1,TRBJ2-1,NA,NA,TGCGCCAGCAGTGAGGGTTGGAGAGAGGGTTACAATGAGCAGTTCTTC,CASSEGWREGYNEQFF
13,TRBV7-2,TRBJ2-7,NA,TRBD2,TGTGCCAGCAGCTTCAGACGGGGGGGTGAGCAGTACTTC,CASSFRRGGEQYF
17,TRBV21-1,TRBJ2-7,once,NA,TGTGCCAGCACCCAACCCCCTGAGGGTCCTAGCTCCTACGAGCAGTACTTC,CASTQPPEGPSSYEQYF
11,TRBV5-4,TRBJ2-3,NA,NA,TGTGCCAGCAGCTCTACAGATACGCAGTATTTT,CASSSTDTQYF
15,TRBV7-9,TRBJ1-3,NA,TRBD1,TGTGCCAGAAGTACAGGGGAAGGATGGGGAAACACCATATATTTT,CARSTGEGWGNTIYF
16,TRBV6-5,TRBJ2-1,once,NA,TGTGCCAGCAGTTCTTGGGGGGGGCACTCCTACAATGAGCAGTTCTTC,CASSSWGGHSYNEQFF
16,TRBV2,TRBJ2-6,NA,TRBD1,TGTGCCAGCAGGGGGGACAGGGTTATGGGGGCCAACGTCCTGACTTTC,CASRGDRVMGANVLTF
15,TRBV2,TRBJ2-7,NA,TRBD1,TGTGCCAGCAGTGGACAGGGGACCGTTTCCTACGAGCAGTACTTC,CASSGQGTVSYEQYF
17,TRBV4-3,TRBJ2-1,NA,TRBD1,TGCGCCAGCAGCCGATCCACTCGGGACAGGGGGCGTAATGAGCAGTTCTTC,CASSRSTRDRGRNEQFF
15,TRBV9,TRBJ1-1,NA,TRBD1,TGTGCCAGCAGCCCCCGGACAGGGGTGAACACTGAAGCTTTCTTT,CASSPRTGVNTEAFF
13,TRBV7-9,TRBJ2-1,NA,NA,TGTGCCAGCAGCGCGGACAGTTACAATGAGCAGTTCTTC,CASSADSYNEQFF
15,TRBV7-2,TRBJ2-7,NA,TRBD2,TGTGCCAGCAGCCCTGTCAGGCAGCGGGGTTACGAGCAGTACTTC,CASSPVRQRGYEQYF
12,TRBV3-1/TRBV3-2,TRBJ2-7,NA,TRBD1,TGTGCCAGCAGCGGACAGGGCCACGAGCAGTACTTC,CASSGQGHEQYF
13,TRBV13,TRBJ2-5,NA,TRBD2,TGTGCCAGCAGCTTCGGGGGGGTCGAGACCCAGTACTTC,CASSFGGVETQYF
14,TRBV3-1/TRBV3-2,TRBJ1-1,NA,NA,TGTGCCAGCAGCCAAGATCCTCAGGTCATGGGAGCTTTCTTT,CASSQDPQVMGAFF
17,TRBV7-8,TRBJ1-1,NA,TRBD1,TGTGCCAGCAGCTTCCGACAGGGTATCTACATGAACACTGAAGCTTTCTTT,CASSFRQGIYMNTEAFF
12,TRBV5-5,TRBJ2-2,NA,NA,TGTGCCAGCAGCTACAGGGCCGGGGAGCTGTTTTTT,CASSYRAGELFF
14,TRBV19,TRBJ2-1,NA,TRBD2,TGTGCCAGTAGTATAGGTAGCGGGGGGAATGAGCAGTTCTTC,CASSIGSGGNEQFF
23,TRBV4-2,TRBJ2-3,NA,NA,TGTGCCAGCAGCCAAGATCGTCTAACCTTCAAACCGTCCTACTGGGAGAACACAGATACGCAGTATTTT,CASSQDRLTFKPSYWENTDTQYF
12,TRBV30,TRBJ2-7,NA,NA,TGTGCCTGGATGTACGCCCACAGGGTATGGTACTTC,CAWMYAHRVWYF
19,TRBV18,TRBJ2-3,NA,NA,TGTGCCAGCTCACCTGAGAACTTCTATGGAGCGGCACACACAGATACGCAGTATTTT,CASSPENFYGAAHTDTQYF
15,TRBV14,TRBJ1-4,few,NA,TGTGCCAGCAGCCAATTCTGGGGAAGCGGGGAAAAACTGTTTTTT,CASSQFWGSGEKLFF
18,TRBV27,TRBJ2-7,NA,TRBD2,TGTGCCAGCAGTTTATCCGGTCTCTTTAGCGGGAGTTCTTACGAGCAGTACTTC,CASSLSGLFSGSSYEQYF
11,TRBV4-1,TRBJ1-1,NA,NA,TGCGCCAGCAAACGGGGGACTGAAGCTTTCTTT,CASKRGTEAFF
16,TRBV19,TRBJ2-3,NA,NA,TGTGCCAGTAGTAATCGGATCGGCAGGGCAGGAGATACGCAGTATTTT,CASSNRIGRAGDTQYF